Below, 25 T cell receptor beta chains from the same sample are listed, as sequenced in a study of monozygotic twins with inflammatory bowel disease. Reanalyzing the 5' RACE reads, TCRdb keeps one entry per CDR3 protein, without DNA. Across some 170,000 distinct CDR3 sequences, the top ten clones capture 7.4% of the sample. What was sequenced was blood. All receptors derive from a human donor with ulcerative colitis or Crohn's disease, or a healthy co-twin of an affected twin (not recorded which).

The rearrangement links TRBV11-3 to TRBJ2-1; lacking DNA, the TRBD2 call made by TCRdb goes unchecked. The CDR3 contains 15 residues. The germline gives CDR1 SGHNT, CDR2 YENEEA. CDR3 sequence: CASSPGLAGDNEQFF.

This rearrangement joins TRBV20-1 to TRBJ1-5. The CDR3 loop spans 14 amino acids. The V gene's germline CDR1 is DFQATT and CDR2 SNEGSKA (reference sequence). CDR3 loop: CSARLGGSYQPQHF.

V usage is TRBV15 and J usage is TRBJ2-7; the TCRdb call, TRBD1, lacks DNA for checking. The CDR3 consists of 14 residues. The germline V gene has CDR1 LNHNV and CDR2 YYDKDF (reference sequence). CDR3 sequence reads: CATSKGAQPGEQYF.

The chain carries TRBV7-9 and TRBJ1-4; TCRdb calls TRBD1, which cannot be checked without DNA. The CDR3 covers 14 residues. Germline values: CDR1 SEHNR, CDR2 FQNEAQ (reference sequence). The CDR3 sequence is CASSPDRSDEKLFF.

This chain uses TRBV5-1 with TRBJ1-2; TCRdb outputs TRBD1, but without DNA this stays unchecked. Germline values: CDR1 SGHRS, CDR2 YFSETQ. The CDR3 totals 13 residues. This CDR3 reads CASRGQGHYGYTF.

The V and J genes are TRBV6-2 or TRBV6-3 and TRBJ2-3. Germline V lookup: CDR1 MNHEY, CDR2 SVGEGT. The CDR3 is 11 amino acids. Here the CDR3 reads CASKQTDTQYF.

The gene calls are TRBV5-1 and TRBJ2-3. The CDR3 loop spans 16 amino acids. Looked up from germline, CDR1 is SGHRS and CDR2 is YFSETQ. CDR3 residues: CASRYNLPAETDTQYF.

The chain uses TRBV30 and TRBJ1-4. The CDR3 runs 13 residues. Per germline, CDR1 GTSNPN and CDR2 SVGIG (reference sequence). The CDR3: CAWTRRSNEKLFF.

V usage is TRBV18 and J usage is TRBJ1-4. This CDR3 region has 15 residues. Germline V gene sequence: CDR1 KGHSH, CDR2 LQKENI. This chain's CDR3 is CASSRISDSNEKLFF.

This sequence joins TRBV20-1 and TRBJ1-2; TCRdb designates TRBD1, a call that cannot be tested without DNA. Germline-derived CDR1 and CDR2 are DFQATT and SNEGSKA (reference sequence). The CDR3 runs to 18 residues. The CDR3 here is CSATRVQTGGFGDYGYTF.

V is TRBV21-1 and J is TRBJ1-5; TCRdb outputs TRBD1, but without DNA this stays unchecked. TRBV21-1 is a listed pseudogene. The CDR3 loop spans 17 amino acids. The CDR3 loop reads CASSIYPGQGSNQPQHF.

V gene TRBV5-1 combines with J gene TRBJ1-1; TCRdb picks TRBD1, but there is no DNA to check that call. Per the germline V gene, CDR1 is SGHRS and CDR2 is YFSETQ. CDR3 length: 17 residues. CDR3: CASSWGQGARRNTEAFF.

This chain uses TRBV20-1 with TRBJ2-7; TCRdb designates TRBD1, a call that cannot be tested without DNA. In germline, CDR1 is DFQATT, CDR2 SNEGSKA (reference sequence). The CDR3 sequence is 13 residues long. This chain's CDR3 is CSAHRGRQLKQYF.

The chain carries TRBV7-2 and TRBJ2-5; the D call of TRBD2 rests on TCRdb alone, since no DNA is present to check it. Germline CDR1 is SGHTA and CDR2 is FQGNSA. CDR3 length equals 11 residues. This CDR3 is CASGGGETQYF.

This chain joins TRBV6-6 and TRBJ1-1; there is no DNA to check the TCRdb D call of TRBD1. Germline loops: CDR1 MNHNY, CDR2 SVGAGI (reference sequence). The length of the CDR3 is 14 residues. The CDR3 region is CASLLLGGNTEAFF.

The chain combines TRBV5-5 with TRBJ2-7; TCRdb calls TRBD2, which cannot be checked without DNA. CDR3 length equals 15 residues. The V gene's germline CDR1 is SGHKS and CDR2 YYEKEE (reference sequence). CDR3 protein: CASSWDRALSYEQYF.

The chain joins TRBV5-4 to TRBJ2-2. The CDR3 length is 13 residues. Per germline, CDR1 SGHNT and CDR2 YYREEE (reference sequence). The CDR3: CASSLELTGELFF. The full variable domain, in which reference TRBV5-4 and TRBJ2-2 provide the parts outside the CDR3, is ETGVTQSPTHLIKTRGQQVTLRCSSQSGHNTVSWYQQALGQGPQFIFQYYREEENGRGNFPPRFSGLQFPNYSSELNVNALELDDSALYLCASSLELTGELFFGEGSRLTVL.

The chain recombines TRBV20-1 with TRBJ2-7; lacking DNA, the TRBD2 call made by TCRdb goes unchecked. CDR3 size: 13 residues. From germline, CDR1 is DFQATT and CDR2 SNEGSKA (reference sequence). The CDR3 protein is CSKQGLTPYEQYF.

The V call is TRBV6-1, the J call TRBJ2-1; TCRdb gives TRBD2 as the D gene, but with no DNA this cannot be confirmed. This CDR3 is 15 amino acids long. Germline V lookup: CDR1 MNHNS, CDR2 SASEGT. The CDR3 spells CASSRLAGTLDEQFF.

The CDR3 spells CASSLDGRTYSPLHF. The V gene is TRBV5-1, the J gene TRBJ1-6. The CDR3 consists of 15 residues. CDR1 and CDR2 from the germline V gene are SGHRS and YFSETQ.

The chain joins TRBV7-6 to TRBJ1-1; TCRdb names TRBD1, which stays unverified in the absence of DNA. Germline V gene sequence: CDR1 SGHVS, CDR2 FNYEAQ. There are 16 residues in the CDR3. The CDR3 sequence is CASSLAKLRPGTEAFF.

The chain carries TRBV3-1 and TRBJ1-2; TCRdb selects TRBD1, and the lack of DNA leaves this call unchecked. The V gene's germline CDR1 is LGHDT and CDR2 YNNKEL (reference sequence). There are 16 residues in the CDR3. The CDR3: CASSQTARGSNYGYTF.

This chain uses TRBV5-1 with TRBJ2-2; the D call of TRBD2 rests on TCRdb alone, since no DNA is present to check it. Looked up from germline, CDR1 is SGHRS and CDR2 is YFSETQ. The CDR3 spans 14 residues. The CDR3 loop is CASSGDPPTGELFF. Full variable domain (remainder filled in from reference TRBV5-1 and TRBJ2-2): KAGVTQTPRYLIKTRGQQVTLSCSPISGHRSVSWYQQTPGQGLQFLFEYFSETQRNKGNFPGRFSGRQFSNSRSEMNVSTLELGDSALYLCASSGDPPTGELFFGEGSRLTVL.

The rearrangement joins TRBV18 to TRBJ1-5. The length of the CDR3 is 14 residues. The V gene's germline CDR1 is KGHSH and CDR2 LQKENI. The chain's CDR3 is CASSPEAGYQPQHF.

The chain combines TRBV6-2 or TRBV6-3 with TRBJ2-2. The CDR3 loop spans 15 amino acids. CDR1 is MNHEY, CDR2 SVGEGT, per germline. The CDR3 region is CASSYSRRYTGELFF.